The TCR beta chain described here comes from a study of blood T cell repertoires in COVID-19 (TCRdb year 2020). Regarding the research as a whole: Collaborator samples came from the United States, Italy and Spain and covered acute and convalescent phases of COVID-19. Samples came from the ongoing ImmuneRACE study (first 160 participants) plus 1,254 subjects from 6 global collaborators. A de-identified subject ID, COVID-19 status, age in years and sex were almost always included in the sample metadata. Where available, HLA class I and class II types were obtained from metadata supplied by the sample provider rather than from assay-based typing. The material from the prospective study consisted of cDNA or gDNA derived from T cells, B-cell-depleted T cells, or PBMCs. Deeply sampled blood TCRbeta repertoires from subjects exposed to, actively infected with, or recovered from COVID-19 were included in the dataset. The repertoires were released in a freely available public database meant as a resource for research on the immune response to SARS-CoV-2. Overall results and qualifications from the work: How much clinical and demographic metadata was included differed by source and by participant, and the metadata was provided uncurated.

The CDR3 runs 19 residues from the cysteine to the phenylalanine. Left in the record is the CDR3 DNA by itself, 57 bases read in frame from the first base. CDR1 and CDR2 were assigned from the germline V gene as MGHRA and YSYEKL. At the junction V is shortened by 0 bases and J by 5 bases; bases outside the gene matches: 14. Whole blood was collected in K2EDTA tubes by collaborating institutions according to the institutions' own protocols. For TCRbeta analysis, collaborators shipped samples in one of three forms: frozen whole blood, isolated PBMCs, or DNA extracted from either of those sample types. TCRbeta CDR3 regions were amplified from genomic DNA using the immunoSEQ Assay, a bias-controlled multiplex PCR. Under the source paper's analysis protocol: Nucleated cell counts per sample were estimated from amplification of reference gene primers within the assay. To quantify the absolute abundance of each unique TCRbeta CDR3 rearrangement, sequence reads were collapsed and filtered. For each sample, productive Simpson clonality was calculated as the square root of Simpson's diversity index over productive rearrangements. Entries here come from immuneACCESS through TCRdb and include only in-frame sequences with V and J called. Some clones fail to appear in such tables; in the studies checked, an unresolved V gene covers under half of the shortfall, and the cause of the remainder is unknown. The V and J calls and the clone size are those of that table, but D and trimming were determined from the DNA. A total of around 73,000 clones appear in this sample, roughly 80% of them only once. The ten most abundant clones make up around 27% of the sample.

Comment on this clone: Its antigen remains undetermined. No clone much larger than this one lies a single base away; base qualities are absent.

The clonotype comes from a human donor in a cohort sampled during active COVID-19. Material: peripheral blood. The chain is assembled from TRBV4-1 and TRBJ2-7, and 12 junctional nucleotides match TRBD2. The CDR3: CASSQDLRLAGARGHEQYF. The DNA is TGCGCCAGCAGCCAAGATCTTCGACTAGCGGGGGCGAGGGGCCACGAGCAGTACTTC.